The rows below give T cell receptor beta chains drawn from one sample of a study of T-cell memory formation after mild COVID-19. In TCRdb, the 5' RACE reads were re-called with MiXCR into one record per CDR3 protein. The repertoire holds roughly 310,000 distinct CDR3 sequences, 15% to 20% seen once, with roughly 23% in the top ten. Source material: PBMCs or a T cell subset sorted from them (not recorded which). The receptors derive from a man aged 18 to 30 who had mild COVID-19 (a few samples of this study predate the infection). Cell type and time point are not known. Each CDR3 is given with its conserved first and last residue. D genes are given only for firm matches. Expanded clones get a size class; other rows say once, few or many, or leave the size out.

clone size	D gene	J gene	V gene	CDR3 DNA	CDR3 protein
few	NA	TRBJ2-2	TRBV18	TGTGCCAGCTCACCCGAGGGCTCCACCGGGGAGCTGTTTTTT	CASSPEGSTGELFF
NA	TRBD2	TRBJ2-3	TRBV4-3	TGCGCCAGCAGCCAAGCCGGACTAGCATCCGCGGATACGCAGTATTTT	CASSQAGLASADTQYF
few	NA	TRBJ2-3	TRBV18	TGTGCCAGCTCACCGCCCAGCAGCACAGATACGCAGTATTTT	CASSPPSSTDTQYF
few	TRBD1	TRBJ2-7	TRBV6-5	TGTGCCAGCAGGCCCGGACAGGGATTCTACGAGCAGTACTTC	CASRPGQGFYEQYF
few	TRBD1	TRBJ2-2	TRBV5-1	TGCGCCAGCAGTCCTGGACAGGGGGTTGATGCCGGGGAGCTGTTTTTT	CASSPGQGVDAGELFF
few	TRBD1	TRBJ1-1	TRBV7-8	TGTGCCAGCAGCCCCGACTCAGGACAGGGGACCCCTGAAGCTTTCTTT	CASSPDSGQGTPEAFF
NA	NA	TRBJ1-1	TRBV3-1	TGTGCCAGCAGCCTATACGTCGCTGAAGCTTTCTTT	CASSLYVAEAFF
few	NA	TRBJ2-6	TRBV13	TGTGCCAGCAGCTTAGCTGTGGGGGTCCCTGGGGCCAACGTCCTGACTTTC	CASSLAVGVPGANVLTF
NA	NA	TRBJ2-3	TRBV3-1	TGTGCCAGCAGCGAGACTAGTTTGCGTGCAGATACGCAGTATTTT	CASSETSLRADTQYF
NA	TRBD1	TRBJ1-1	TRBV25-1	TGTGCCAGCAGTGACCCGGGACAGGGATTGCCTGAAGCTTTCTTT	CASSDPGQGLPEAFF
many	TRBD1	TRBJ1-1	TRBV4-1	TGCGCCAGCAGCCAATCCGGGACAGCGAACACTGAAGCTTTCTTT	CASSQSGTANTEAFF
NA	NA	TRBJ2-5	TRBV20-1	TGCAGTTGCGGGCTAACGCGGGGAGAGACCCAGTACTTC	CSCGLTRGETQYF
few	NA	TRBJ2-6	TRBV9	TGTGCCAGCAGCCCGTGGACCGGGACAACGGGGGCCAACGTCCTGACTTTC	CASSPWTGTTGANVLTF
NA	NA	TRBJ2-2	TRBV7-2	TGTGCCAGCAGCTTAGACCAGTACACCGGGGAGCTGTTTTTT	CASSLDQYTGELFF
NA	NA	TRBJ2-6	TRBV7-3	TGTGCCAGCTCGAGGGGGAACTCTGGGGCCAACGTCCTGACTTTC	CASSRGNSGANVLTF
many	TRBD1	TRBJ1-2	TRBV5-1	TGCGCCAGCAGCATTTCGACAGGGAGCTATGGCTACACCTTC	CASSISTGSYGYTF
few	TRBD1	TRBJ1-6	TRBV20-1	TGCAGTGCGAGGGACAGGTTAACGGGAGATTCACCCCTCCACTTT	CSARDRLTGDSPLHF
NA	TRBD1	TRBJ1-1	TRBV6-5	TGTGCCAGCAGTTACTCAAACAGGGGTCCTGAAGCTTTCTTT	CASSYSNRGPEAFF
few	TRBD2	TRBJ2-2	TRBV5-1	TGCGCCAGCAGCCCGAGGAGCGGGGGGGCCTCGGGGGAGCTGTTTTTT	CASSPRSGGASGELFF
NA	TRBD1	TRBJ1-4	TRBV28	TGTGCCAGCAGTACTACAGGGGGTAACGAAAAACTGTTTTTT	CASSTTGGNEKLFF
NA	NA	TRBJ1-1	TRBV7-9	TGTGCCAGCAGCTTAGCCAGAGTGGTGAACACTGAAGCTTTCTTT	CASSLARVVNTEAFF
many	NA	TRBJ1-6	TRBV4-3	TGCGCCAGCAGCCAAAGGGATGGGGGTCGGTCACCCCTCCACTTT	CASSQRDGGRSPLHF
few	NA	TRBJ1-2	TRBV6-5	TGTGCCAGCAGTCAGCGTGACGGCTGGGGTGGCTACACCTTC	CASSQRDGWGGYTF
many	TRBD1	TRBJ2-1	TRBV5-1	TGCGCCAGCAGCTTGGAGGATGGGGGACAGGGGCAGTTCTTC	CASSLEDGGQGQFF
NA	TRBD1	TRBJ1-1	TRBV10-3	TGTGCCACCTTAACAGGGGCGGACACTGAAGCTTTCTTT	CATLTGADTEAFF
few	TRBD2	TRBJ2-1	TRBV6-2/TRBV6-3	TGTGCCAGCGGAAGGAGACTAGCGGGGAATGAGCAGTTCTTC	CASGRRLAGNEQFF
few	NA	TRBJ1-1	TRBV9	TGTGCCAGCAGCGTAGTTTCCGTGAACACTGAAGCTTTCTTT	CASSVVSVNTEAFF
NA	NA	TRBJ1-5	TRBV21-1	TGTGCCAGCAAGGGGACAGGGGGCCTTCAGCCCCAGCATTTT	CASKGTGGLQPQHF
NA	NA	TRBJ2-1	TRBV7-2	TGTGCCAGCAGAACCGGGACGGAGAATGAGCAGTTCTTC	CASRTGTENEQFF
NA	TRBD2	TRBJ2-5	TRBV5-1	TGCGCCAGCACCCGGGGGGGGTACCAAGAGACCCAGTACTTC	CASTRGGYQETQYF
many	TRBD1	TRBJ2-3	TRBV5-1	TGCGCCAGCAGCTCACAGGGGGCCCTTGGATTGGGCACAGATACGCAGTATTTT	CASSSQGALGLGTDTQYF
NA	NA	TRBJ1-5	TRBV21-1	TGTGCCAGCAGCACAAAGAGGGGACGGCCGCAGCCCCAGCATTTT	CASSTKRGRPQPQHF
NA	NA	TRBJ2-3	TRBV5-6	TGTGCCAGCAGCCCGGGGACCACAGATACGCAGTATTTT	CASSPGTTDTQYF
few	NA	TRBJ2-6	TRBV19	TGTGCCAGTAGTATCCAGGGTGCTGGGGCCAACGTCCTGACTTTC	CASSIQGAGANVLTF
NA	TRBD2	TRBJ2-2	TRBV4-3	TGCGCCAGCAGCCGGGAAGGACTAGCGCGCGCGAACACCGGGGAGCTGTTTTTT	CASSREGLARANTGELFF
few	NA	TRBJ2-1	TRBV7-6	TGTGCCAGCAGCTTAGACCGGGTCCCCTCCTACAATGAGCAGTTCTTC	CASSLDRVPSYNEQFF
many	NA	TRBJ1-1	TRBV7-6	TGTGCCAGCAGTGGACAGTTGAACACTGAAGCTTTCTTT	CASSGQLNTEAFF
NA	TRBD2	TRBJ2-5	TRBV7-2	TGTGCCAGCAGCCTGAGCGGGGGCGGGGGGACGGAGACCCAGTACTTC	CASSLSGGGGTETQYF
NA	NA	TRBJ1-5	TRBV5-1	TGCGCCAGCAGCTTGGAGCCCGATCAGCCCCAGCATTTT	CASSLEPDQPQHF
few	TRBD2	TRBJ2-5	TRBV3-1	TGTGCCAGCAGCCAAGCACTAGCGGGGGCGCAAGAGACCCAGTACTTC	CASSQALAGAQETQYF
NA	NA	TRBJ1-5	TRBV30	TGTGCCTGGAGTGCGGGAGTCAATCAGCCCCAGCATTTT	CAWSAGVNQPQHF
once	NA	TRBJ2-5	TRBV6-5	TGTGCCAGCAGTTACTTGACCCGCCAAGAGACCCAGTACTTC	CASSYLTRQETQYF
NA	NA	TRBJ2-5	TRBV18	TGTGCCAGCTCACCTTTATCGGGGCCAATTGGGGAGACCCAGTACTTC	CASSPLSGPIGETQYF
many	NA	TRBJ2-5	TRBV9	TGTGCCAGCAGCCCCCACCTCAGCGGGTTTAAGGAGACCCAGTACTTC	CASSPHLSGFKETQYF
few	NA	TRBJ2-1	TRBV4-1	TGCGCCAGCAGCCTCGCTCGGGGGCCCACGACCAATGAGCAGTTCTTC	CASSLARGPTTNEQFF
large	NA	TRBJ2-7	TRBV7-6	TGTGCCAGCAGCCCCGGCTACGAGCAGTACTTC	CASSPGYEQYF
many	TRBD1	TRBJ2-1	TRBV20-1	TGCAGTGCTAGAGCAACGGGACAGAAGTATGAGCAGTTCTTC	CSARATGQKYEQFF
NA	TRBD1	TRBJ1-1	TRBV12-3/TRBV12-4	TGTGCCACTCGGGACAGGGACACTGAAGCTTTCTTT	CATRDRDTEAFF
few	TRBD1	TRBJ2-1	TRBV4-1	TGCGCCAGCAGCGGACAGGGCGGCAATGAGCAGTTCTTC	CASSGQGGNEQFF
NA	TRBD1	TRBJ1-2	TRBV25-1	TGTGCCAGCAGTGGGAGGGGGCAGAACTATGGCTACACCTTC	CASSGRGQNYGYTF
few	NA	TRBJ1-4	TRBV5-1	TGCGCCAGCAGCGATACAACAACTAATGAAAAACTGTTTTTT	CASSDTTTNEKLFF